This entry features one T cell receptor (beta chain) sequence. Its specificity is not known. Only in-frame clones appear in the TCRdb table, and some are missing; sequencing was by immunoSEQ multiplex PCR. The data contain about 57,000 clones, about 90% of them singletons. The CDR3 totals 14 residues. CDR1 SGHNT and CDR2 YYREEE come from the germline V gene (reference sequence). V was pared by 3 bases and J by 3 bases, with 2 bases of the junction left unmatched. This sample is part of a study of graft-versus-host responses after intestinal transplantation. Study at large: Isolated intestinal, liver-intestinal, or multivisceral transplants were what recipients had.

Study results and caveats: GvH clones were identified in recipient marrow, with some first appearing in ileum or blood. Allograft clonal ratios (graft-versus-host to host-versus-graft) were high in patients who had graft-donor T cell macrochimerism.

This TCR was recovered from a human patient who received an intestinal transplant, so some T cells may come from the graft donor. The V gene is TRBV5-4, the J gene TRBJ2-1; 8 bases match TRBD2. The starting material was PBMCs, obtained 26 days after transplant. CDR3 nucleotide sequence: TGTGCCAGCAGCTCCGGGACTAGCTACAATGAGCAGTTCTTC. Translation: CASSSGTSYNEQFF.